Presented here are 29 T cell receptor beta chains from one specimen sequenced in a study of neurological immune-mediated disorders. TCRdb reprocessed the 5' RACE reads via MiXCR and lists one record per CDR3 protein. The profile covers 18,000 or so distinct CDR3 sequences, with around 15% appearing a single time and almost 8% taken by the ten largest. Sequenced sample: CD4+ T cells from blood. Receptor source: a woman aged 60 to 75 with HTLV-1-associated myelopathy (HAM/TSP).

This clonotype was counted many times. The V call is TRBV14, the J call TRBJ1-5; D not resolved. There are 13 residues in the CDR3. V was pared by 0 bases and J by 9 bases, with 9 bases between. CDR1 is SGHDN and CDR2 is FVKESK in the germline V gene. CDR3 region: CASSQEARGPQHF. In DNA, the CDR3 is TGTGCCAGCAGCCAAGAGGCCCGGGGGCCCCAGCATTTT. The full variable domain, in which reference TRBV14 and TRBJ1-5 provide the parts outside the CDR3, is EAGVTQFPSHSVIEKGQTVTLRCDPISGHDNLYWYRRVMGKEIKFLLHFVKESKQDESGMPNNRFLAERTGGTYSTLKVQPAELEDSGVYFCASSQEARGPQHFGDGTRLSIL.

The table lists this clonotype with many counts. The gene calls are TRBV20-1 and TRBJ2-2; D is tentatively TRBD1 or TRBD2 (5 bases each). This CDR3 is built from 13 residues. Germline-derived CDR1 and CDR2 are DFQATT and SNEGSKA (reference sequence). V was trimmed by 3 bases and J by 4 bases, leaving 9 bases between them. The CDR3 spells CSARGDSTGELFF. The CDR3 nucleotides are TGCAGTGCTAGGGGGGATAGCACCGGGGAGCTGTTTTTT.

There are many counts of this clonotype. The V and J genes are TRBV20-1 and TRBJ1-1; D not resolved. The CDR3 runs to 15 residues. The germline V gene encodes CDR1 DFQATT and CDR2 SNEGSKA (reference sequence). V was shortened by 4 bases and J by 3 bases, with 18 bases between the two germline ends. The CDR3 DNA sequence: TGCAGTGCTACCGGGCAGGTGAAATACCACACTGAAGCTTTCTTT. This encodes CSATGQVKYHTEAFF.

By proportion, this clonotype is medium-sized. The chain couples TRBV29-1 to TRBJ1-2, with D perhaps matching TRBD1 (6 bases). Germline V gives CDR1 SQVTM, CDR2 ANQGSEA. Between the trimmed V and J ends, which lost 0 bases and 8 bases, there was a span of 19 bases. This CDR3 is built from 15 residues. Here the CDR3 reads CSVEESGGGSGGYTF. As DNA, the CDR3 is TGCAGCGTTGAAGAGAGCGGGGGCGGTTCGGGCGGCTACACCTTC.

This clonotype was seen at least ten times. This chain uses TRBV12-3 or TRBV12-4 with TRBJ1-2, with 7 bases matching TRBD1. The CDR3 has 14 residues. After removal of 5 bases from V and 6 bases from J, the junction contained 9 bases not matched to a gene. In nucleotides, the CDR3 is TGTGCCAGCAGTCCCCTGACAGGGAGAAATGGCTACACCTTC. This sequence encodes CASSPLTGRNGYTF.

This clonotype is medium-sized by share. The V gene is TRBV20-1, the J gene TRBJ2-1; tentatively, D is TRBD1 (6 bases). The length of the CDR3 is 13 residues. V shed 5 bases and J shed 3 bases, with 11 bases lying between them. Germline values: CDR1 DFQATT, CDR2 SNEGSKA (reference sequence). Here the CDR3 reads CSAFNRVYNEQFF. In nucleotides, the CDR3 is TGCAGTGCTTTTAACAGGGTCTACAATGAGCAGTTCTTC.

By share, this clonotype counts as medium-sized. CDR3 bases: TGCAGTGCTAGAGATGGACTAGCGGGTTCCACAGATACGCAGTATTTT. Encoded protein: CSARDGLAGSTDTQYF. The rearrangement joins TRBV20-1 to TRBJ2-3, with TRBD2 identical over 11 bases. CDR3 length: 16 residues. CDR1 is DFQATT, CDR2 SNEGSKA, per germline (reference sequence). With 0 bases clipped from V and 2 bases from J, the junction kept 4 bases outside the gene matches.

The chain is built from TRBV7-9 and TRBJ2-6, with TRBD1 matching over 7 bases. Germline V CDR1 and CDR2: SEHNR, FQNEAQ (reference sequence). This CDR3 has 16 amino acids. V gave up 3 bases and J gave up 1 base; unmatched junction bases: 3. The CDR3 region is CASSLETGSGANVLTF. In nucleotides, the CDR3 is TGTGCCAGCAGCTTGGAGACAGGGTCTGGGGCCAACGTCCTGACTTTC. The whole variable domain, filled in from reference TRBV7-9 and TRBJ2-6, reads DTGVSQNPRHKITKRGQNVTFRCDPISEHNRLYWYRQTLGQGPEFLTYFQNEAQLEKSRLLSDRFSAERPKGSFSTLEIQRTEQGDSAMYLCASSLETGSGANVLTFGAGSRLTVL.

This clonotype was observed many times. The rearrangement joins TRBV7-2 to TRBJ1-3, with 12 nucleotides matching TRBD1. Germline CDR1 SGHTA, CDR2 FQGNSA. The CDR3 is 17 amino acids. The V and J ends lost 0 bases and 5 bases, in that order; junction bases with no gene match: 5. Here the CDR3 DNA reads TGTGCCAGCAGCTTAGCGGGACAGGGGGCCCACAGAAACACCATATATTTT. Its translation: CASSLAGQGAHRNTIYF.

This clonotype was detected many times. CDR3 coding DNA: TGTGCCAGCACCCCGATCGGGGGACAGGGGTATGGCTACGAGCAGTACTTC. The encoded protein is CASTPIGGQGYGYEQYF. This chain joins TRBV6-1 and TRBJ2-7; 10 bases map to TRBD1. Unmatched junction bases numbered 15, after V lost 7 bases and J lost 3 bases. The germline gives CDR1 MNHNS, CDR2 SASEGT. This CDR3 has 17 amino acids.

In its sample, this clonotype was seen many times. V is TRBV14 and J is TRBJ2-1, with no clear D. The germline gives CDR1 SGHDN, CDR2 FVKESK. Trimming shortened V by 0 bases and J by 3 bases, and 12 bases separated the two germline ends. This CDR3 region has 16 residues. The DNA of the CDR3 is TGTGCCAGCAGCCAAGATTTGCGGATATTCTACAATGAGCAGTTCTTC. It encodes CASSQDLRIFYNEQFF. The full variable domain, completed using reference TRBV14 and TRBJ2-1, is EAGVTQFPSHSVIEKGQTVTLRCDPISGHDNLYWYRRVMGKEIKFLLHFVKESKQDESGMPNNRFLAERTGGTYSTLKVQPAELEDSGVYFCASSQDLRIFYNEQFFGPGTRLTVL.

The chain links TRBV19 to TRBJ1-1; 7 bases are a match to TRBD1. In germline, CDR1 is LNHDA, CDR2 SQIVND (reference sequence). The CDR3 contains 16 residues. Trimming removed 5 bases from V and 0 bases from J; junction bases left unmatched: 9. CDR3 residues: CASSVLTGPMNTEAFF. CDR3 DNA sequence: TGTGCCAGTAGTGTACTGACAGGGCCCATGAACACTGAAGCTTTCTTT. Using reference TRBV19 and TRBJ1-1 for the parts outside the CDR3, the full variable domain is DGGITQSPKYLFRKEGQNVTLSCEQNLNHDAMYWYRQDPGQGLRLIYYSQIVNDFQKGDIAEGYSVSREKKESFPLTVTSAQKNPTAFYLCASSVLTGPMNTEAFFGQGTRLTVV.

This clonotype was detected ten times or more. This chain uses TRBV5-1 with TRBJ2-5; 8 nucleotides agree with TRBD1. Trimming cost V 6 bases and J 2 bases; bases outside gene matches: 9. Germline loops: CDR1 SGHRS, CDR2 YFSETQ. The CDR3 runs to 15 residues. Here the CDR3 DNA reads TGCGCCAGCACCCGACAGGGGATAACTCAAGAGACCCAGTACTTC. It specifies CASTRQGITQETQYF.

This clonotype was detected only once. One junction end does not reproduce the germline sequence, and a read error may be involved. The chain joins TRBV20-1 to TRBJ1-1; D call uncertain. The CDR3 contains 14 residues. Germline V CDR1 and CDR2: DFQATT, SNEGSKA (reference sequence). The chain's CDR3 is CIARDNGVGSEAFF. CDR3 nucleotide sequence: TGCATTGCTAGAGATAACGGGGTTGGGTCTGAAGCTTTCTTT.

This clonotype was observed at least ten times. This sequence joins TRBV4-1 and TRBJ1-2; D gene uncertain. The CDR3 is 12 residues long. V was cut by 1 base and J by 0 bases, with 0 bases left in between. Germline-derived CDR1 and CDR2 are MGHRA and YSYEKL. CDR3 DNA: TGCGCCAGCAGCCAAGCTAACTATGGCTACACCTTC. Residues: CASSQANYGYTF.

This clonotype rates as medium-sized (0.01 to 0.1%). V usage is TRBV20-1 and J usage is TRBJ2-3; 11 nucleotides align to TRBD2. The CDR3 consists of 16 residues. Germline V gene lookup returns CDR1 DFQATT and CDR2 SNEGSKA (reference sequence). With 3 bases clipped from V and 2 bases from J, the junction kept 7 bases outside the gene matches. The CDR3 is CSARFPSGGITDTQYF. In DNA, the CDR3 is TGCAGTGCTAGGTTCCCTAGCGGGGGGATCACAGATACGCAGTATTTT.

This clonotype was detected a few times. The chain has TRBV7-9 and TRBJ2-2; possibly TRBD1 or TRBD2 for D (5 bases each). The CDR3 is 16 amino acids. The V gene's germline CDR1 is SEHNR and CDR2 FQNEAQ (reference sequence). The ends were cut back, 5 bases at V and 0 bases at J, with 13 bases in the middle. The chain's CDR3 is CASSPGATANTGELFF. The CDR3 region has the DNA TGTGCCAGCAGCCCCGGGGCAACAGCGAACACCGGGGAGCTGTTTTTT.

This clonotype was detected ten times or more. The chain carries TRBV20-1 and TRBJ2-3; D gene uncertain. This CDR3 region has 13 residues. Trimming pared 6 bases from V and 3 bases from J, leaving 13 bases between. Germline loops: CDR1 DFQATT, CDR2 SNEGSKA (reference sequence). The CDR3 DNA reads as TGCAGTGCCCCCATGTCAGCAACAGATACGCAGTATTTT. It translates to CSAPMSATDTQYF.

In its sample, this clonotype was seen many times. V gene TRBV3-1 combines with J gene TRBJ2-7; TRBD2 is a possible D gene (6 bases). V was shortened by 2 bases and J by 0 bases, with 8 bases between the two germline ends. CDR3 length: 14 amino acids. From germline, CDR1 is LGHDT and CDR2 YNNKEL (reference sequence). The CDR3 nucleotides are TGTGCCAGCAGCCAAATGGGGGGCTCCTACGAGCAGTACTTC. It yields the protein CASSQMGGSYEQYF.

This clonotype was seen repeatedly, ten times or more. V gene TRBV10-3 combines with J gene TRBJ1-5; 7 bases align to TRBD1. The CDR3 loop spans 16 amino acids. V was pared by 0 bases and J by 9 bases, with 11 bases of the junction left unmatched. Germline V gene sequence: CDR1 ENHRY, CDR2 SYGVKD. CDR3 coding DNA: TGTGCCATCAGTGAGTCGATCGGACAGGCCCCAGGGCCCCAGCATTTT. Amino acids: CAISESIGQAPGPQHF.

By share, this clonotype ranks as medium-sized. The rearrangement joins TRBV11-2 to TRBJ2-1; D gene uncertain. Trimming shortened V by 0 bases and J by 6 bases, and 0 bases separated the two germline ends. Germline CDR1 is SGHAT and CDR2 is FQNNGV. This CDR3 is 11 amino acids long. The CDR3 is CASSLDNEQFF. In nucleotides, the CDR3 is TGTGCCAGCAGCTTAGACAATGAGCAGTTCTTC. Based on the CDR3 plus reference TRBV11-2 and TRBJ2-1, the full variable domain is EAGVAQSPRYKIIEKRQSVAFWCNPISGHATLYWYQQILGQGPKLLIQFQNNGVVDDSQLPKDRFSAERLKGVDSTLKIQPAKLEDSAVYLCASSLDNEQFFGPGTRLTVL.

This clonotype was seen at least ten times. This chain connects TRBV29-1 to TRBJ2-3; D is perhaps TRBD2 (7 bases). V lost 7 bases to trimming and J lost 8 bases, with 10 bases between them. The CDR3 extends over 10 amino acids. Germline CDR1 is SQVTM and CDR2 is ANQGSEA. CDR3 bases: TGCAGCGCAAGGGGGGGTACGCAGTATTTT. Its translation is CSARGGTQYF.

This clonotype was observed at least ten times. CDR3 sequence reads: CASRSLDPGQGVYQETQYF. In DNA, the CDR3 is TGTGCCAGCAGGTCTCTGGATCCGGGACAGGGGGTGTACCAAGAGACCCAGTACTTC. This chain uses TRBV6-5 with TRBJ2-5; TRBD1 agrees at 11 bases. The CDR3 is 19 amino acids. Germline V gives CDR1 MNHEY, CDR2 SVGAGI. Trimming at V came to 6 bases and at J to 0 bases, leaving 15 bases not matched to a gene.

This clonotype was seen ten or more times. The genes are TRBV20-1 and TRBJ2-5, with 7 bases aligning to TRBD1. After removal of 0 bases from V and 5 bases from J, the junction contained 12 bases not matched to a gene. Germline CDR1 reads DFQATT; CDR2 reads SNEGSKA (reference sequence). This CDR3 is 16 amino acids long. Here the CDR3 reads CSARDSRTGWVETQYF. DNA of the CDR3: TGCAGTGCTAGAGATTCTCGGACAGGTTGGGTGGAGACCCAGTACTTC.

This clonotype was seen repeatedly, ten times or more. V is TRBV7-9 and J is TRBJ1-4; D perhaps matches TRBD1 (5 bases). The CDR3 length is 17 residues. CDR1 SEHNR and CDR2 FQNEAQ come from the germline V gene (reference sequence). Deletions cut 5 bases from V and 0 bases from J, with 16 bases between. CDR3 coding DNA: TGTGCCAGCAGCCCGCGCGGTCGGGGGGCAACTAATGAAAAACTGTTTTTT. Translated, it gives CASSPRGRGATNEKLFF.

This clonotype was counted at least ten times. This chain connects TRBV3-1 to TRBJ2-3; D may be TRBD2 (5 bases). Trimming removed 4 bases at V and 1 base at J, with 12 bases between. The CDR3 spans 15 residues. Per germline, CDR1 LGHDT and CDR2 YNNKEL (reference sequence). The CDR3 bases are TGTGCCAGCAGCCTAGAAATGAGGGGCACAGATACGCAGTATTTT. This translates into CASSLEMRGTDTQYF.

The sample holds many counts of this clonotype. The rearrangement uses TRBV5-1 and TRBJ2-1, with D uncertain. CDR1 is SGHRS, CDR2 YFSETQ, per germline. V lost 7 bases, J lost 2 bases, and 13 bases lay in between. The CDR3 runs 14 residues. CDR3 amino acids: CASAPEGPYNEQFF. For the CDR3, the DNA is TGCGCCAGCGCTCCAGAAGGGCCCTACAATGAGCAGTTCTTC.

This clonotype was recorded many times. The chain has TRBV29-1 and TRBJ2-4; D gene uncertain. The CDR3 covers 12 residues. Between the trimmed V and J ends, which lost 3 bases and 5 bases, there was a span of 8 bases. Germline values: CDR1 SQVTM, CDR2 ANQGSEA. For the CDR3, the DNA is TGCAGCGTTGATGGGCAGCAAAACATTCAGTACTTC. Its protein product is CSVDGQQNIQYF.

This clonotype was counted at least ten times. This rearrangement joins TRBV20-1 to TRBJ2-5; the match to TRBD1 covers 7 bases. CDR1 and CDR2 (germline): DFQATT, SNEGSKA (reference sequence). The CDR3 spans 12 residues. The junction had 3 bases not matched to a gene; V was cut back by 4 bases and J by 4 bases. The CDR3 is CSANRQGETQYF. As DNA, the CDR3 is TGCAGTGCTAACAGACAGGGAGAGACCCAGTACTTC.